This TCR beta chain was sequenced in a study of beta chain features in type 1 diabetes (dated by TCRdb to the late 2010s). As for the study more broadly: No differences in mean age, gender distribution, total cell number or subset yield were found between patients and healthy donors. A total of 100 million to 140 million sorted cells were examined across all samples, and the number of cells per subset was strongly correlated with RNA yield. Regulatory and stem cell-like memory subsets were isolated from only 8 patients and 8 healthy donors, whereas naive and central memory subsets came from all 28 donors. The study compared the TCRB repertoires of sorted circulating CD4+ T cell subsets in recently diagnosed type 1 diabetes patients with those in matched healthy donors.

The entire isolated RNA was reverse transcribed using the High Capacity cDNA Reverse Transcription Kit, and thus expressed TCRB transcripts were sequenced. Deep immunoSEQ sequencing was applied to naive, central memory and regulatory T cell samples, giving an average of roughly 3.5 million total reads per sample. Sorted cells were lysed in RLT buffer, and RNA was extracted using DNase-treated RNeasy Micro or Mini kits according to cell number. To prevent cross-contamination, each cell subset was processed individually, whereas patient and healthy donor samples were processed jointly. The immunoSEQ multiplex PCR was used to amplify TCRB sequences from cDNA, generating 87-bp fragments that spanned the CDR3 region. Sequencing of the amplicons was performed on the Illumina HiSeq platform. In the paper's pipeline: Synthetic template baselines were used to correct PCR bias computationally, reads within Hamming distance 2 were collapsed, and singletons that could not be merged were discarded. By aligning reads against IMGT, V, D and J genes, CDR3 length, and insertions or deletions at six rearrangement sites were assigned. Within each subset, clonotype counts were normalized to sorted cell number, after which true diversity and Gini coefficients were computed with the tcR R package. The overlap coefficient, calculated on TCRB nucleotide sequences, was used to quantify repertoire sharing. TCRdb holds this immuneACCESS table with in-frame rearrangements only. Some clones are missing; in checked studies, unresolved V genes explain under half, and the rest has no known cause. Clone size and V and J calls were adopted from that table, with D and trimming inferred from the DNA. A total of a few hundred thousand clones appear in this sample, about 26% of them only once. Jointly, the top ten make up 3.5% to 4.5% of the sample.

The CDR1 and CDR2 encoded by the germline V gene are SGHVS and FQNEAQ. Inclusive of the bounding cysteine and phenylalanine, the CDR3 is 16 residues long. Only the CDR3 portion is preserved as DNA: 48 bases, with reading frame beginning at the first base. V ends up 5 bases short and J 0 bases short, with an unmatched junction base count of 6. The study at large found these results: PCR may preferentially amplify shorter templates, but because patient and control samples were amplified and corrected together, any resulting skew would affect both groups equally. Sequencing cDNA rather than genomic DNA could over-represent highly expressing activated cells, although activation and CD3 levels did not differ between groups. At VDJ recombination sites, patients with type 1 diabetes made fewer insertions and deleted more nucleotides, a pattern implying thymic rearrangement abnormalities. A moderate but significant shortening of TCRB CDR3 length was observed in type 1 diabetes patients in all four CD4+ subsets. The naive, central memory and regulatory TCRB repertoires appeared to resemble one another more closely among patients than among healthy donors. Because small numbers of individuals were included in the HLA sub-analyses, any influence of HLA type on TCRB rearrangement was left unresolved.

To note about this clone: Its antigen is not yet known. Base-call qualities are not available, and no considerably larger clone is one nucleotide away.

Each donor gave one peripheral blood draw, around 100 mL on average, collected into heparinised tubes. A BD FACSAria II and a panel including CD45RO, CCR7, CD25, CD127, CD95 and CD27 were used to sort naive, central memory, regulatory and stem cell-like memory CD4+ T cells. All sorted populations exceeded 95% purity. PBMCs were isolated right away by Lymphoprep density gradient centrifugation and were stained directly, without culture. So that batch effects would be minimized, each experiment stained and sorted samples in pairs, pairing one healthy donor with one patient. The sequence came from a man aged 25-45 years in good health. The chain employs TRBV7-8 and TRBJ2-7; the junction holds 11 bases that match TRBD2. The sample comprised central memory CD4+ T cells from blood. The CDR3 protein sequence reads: CASSLPTSGSSYEQYF. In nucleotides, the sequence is TGTGCCAGCAGCCTCCCCACTAGCGGGAGCTCCTACGAGCAGTACTTC.